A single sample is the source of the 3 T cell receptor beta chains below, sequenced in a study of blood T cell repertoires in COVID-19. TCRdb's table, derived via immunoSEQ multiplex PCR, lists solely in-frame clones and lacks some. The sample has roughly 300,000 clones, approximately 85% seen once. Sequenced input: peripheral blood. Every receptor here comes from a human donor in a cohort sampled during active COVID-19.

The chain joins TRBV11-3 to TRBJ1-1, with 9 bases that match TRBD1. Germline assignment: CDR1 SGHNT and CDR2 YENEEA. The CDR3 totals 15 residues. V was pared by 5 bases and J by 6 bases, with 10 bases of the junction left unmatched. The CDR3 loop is CASSAGTGMVSEAFF. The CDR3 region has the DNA TGTGCCAGCAGCGCCGGGACAGGGATGGTGTCTGAAGCTTTCTTT. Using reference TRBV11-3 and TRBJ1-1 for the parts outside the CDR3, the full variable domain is EAGVVQSPRYKIIEKKQPVAFWCNPISGHNTLYWYLQNLGQGPELLIRYENEEAVDDSQLPKDRFSAERLKGVDSTLKIQPAELGDSAVYLCASSAGTGMVSEAFFGQGTRLTVV.

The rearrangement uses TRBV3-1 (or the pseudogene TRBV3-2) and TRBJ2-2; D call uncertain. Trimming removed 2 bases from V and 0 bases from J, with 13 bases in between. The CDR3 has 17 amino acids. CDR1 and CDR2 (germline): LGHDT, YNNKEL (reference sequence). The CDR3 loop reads CASSQYRARANTGELFF. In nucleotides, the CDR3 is TGTGCCAGCAGCCAATACCGCGCCCGCGCGAACACCGGGGAGCTGTTTTTT.

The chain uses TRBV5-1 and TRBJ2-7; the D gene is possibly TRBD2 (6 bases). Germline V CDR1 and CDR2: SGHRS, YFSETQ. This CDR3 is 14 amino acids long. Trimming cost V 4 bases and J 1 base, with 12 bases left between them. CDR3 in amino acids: CASSQGGDSYEQYF. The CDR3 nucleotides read TGCGCCAGCAGCCAGGGAGGTGATTCCTACGAGCAGTACTTC.